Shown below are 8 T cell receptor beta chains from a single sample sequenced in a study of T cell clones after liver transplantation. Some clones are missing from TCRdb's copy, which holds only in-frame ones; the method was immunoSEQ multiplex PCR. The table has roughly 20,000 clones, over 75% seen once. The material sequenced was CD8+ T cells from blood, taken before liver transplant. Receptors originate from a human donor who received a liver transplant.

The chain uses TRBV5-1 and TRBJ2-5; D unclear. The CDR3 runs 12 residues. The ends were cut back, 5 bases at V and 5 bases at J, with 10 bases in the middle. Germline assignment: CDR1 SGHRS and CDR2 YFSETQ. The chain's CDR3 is CASRSGWETQYF. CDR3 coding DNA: TGCGCCAGCAGGTCTGGTTGGGAGACCCAGTACTTC. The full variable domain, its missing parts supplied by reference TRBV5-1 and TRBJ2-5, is KAGVTQTPRYLIKTRGQQVTLSCSPISGHRSVSWYQQTPGQGLQFLFEYFSETQRNKGNFPGRFSGRQFSNSRSEMNVSTLELGDSALYLCASRSGWETQYFGPGTRLLVL.

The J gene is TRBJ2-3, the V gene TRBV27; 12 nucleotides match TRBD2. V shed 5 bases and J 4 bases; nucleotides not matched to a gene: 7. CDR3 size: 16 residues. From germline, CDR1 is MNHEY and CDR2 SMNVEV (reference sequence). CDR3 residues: CASSPTSGSSADTQYF. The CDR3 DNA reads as TGTGCCAGCAGTCCGACTAGCGGGAGTTCCGCAGATACGCAGTATTTT.

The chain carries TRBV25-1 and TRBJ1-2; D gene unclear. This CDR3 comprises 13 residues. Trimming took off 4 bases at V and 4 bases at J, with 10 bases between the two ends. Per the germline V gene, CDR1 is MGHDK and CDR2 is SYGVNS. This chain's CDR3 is CASSGTVLYGYTF. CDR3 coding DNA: TGTGCCAGCAGTGGCACAGTTCTCTATGGCTACACCTTC.

For the CDR3, the DNA is TGTGCCAGCAGCTCTACGGCGGGGGGCGATCAGCCCCAGCATTTT. Encoded protein: CASSSTAGGDQPQHF. V gene TRBV7-9 combines with J gene TRBJ1-5; tentatively, D is TRBD1 (6 bases). The germline CDR1 and CDR2 sequences are SEHNR and FQNEAQ (reference sequence). V shed 4 bases and J shed 5 bases, with 15 bases lying between them. This CDR3 is 15 amino acids long.

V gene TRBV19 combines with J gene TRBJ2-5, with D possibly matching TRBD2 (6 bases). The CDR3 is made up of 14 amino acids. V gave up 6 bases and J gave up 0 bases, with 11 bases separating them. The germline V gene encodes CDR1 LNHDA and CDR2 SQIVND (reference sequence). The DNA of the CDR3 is TGTGCCAGTAGAAAAGGAGGGTACCAAGAGACCCAGTACTTC. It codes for CASRKGGYQETQYF.

CDR3 sequence: CASSIGPHRSSLDTQYF. The CDR3 nucleotides read TGTGCCAGTAGTATCGGCCCACACCGGTCCTCTCTCGATACGCAGTATTTT. The chain recombines TRBV19 with TRBJ2-3; unclear D gene. V was pared by 3 bases and J by 6 bases, with 22 bases between. This CDR3 has 17 amino acids. The germline V gene has CDR1 LNHDA and CDR2 SQIVND (reference sequence).

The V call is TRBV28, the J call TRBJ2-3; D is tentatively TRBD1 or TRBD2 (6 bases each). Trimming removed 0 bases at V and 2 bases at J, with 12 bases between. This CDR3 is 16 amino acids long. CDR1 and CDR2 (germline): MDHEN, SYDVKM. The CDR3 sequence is CASSLWGGAITDTQYF. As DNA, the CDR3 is TGTGCCAGCAGTTTATGGGGGGGCGCCATCACAGATACGCAGTATTTT.

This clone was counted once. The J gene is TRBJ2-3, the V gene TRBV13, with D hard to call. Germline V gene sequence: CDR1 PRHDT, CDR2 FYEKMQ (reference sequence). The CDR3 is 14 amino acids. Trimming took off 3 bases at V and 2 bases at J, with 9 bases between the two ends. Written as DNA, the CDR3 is TGTGCCAGCAGCTTCTCAAGACCCACAGATACGCAGTATTTT. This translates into CASSFSRPTDTQYF.